This T cell receptor (beta chain) was sequenced in a study of T-cell memory formation after mild COVID-19. TCRdb reanalysed the 5' RACE reads using MiXCR and keeps one entry per CDR3 protein. The sample includes more than 80,000 distinct CDR3 sequences, about 17% of them seen just once. This CDR3 is 14 amino acids long. Unmatched junction bases numbered 9, after V lost 5 bases and J lost 4 bases. Germline V lookup: CDR1 DFQATT, CDR2 SNEGSKA (reference sequence). This clonotype originated in an adult woman who had mild COVID-19 (a few samples of this study predate the infection). Cell type and time point are not known. The sample was PBMCs or a T cell subset sorted from them (not recorded which). V usage is TRBV20-1 and J usage is TRBJ1-1; 8 nucleotides align to TRBD1. The CDR3 region has the DNA TGCAGTGCTGAGTGGGGACAGGAGGGCACTGAAGCTTTCTTT. Translating gives CSAEWGQEGTEAFF.